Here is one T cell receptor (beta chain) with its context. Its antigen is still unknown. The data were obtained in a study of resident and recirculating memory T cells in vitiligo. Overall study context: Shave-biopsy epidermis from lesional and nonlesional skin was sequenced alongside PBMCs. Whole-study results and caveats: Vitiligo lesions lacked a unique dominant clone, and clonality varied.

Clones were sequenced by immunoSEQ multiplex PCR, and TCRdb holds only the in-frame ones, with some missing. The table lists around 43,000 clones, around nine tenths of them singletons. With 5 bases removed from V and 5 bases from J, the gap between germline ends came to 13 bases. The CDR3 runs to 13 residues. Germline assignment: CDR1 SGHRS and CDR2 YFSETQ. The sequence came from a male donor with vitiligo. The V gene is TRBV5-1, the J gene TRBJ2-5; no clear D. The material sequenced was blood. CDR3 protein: CASRPSVGETQYF. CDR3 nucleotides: TGCGCCAGCAGGCCAAGCGTCGGGGAGACCCAGTACTTC.